This passage covers 22 T cell receptor beta chains from one sample sequenced in a study of blood T cell repertoires in COVID-19. Measured with immunoSEQ multiplex PCR; TCRdb has only the in-frame clones, and not every one. The top ten clones hold 2% to 3% of a sample with 200,000 to 250,000 clones, 65% to 90% of them seen once. Material for sequencing was peripheral blood. These receptor sequences come from a woman between 70 and 85 years old with COVID-19, enrolled during active disease.

This chain connects TRBV7-3 to TRBJ2-2, with TRBD2 matching 8 bases. Trimming at V came to 5 bases and at J to 0 bases, leaving 5 bases not matched to a gene. The CDR3 is 16 residues long. Germline V CDR1 and CDR2: SGHTA, FQGTGA. This chain's CDR3 is CASSPPGLANTGELFF. CDR3 nucleotides: TGTGCCAGCAGCCCCCCGGGACTAGCGAACACCGGGGAGCTGTTTTTT.

This chain joins TRBV28 and TRBJ2-6; 8 nucleotides line up with TRBD2. V trimming: 5 bases; J trimming: 1 base; junction bases outside the gene matches: 1. Germline V lookup: CDR1 MDHEN, CDR2 SYDVKM. The CDR3 runs 15 residues. CDR3 loop: CASSRGGSGANVLTF. The CDR3, as DNA: TGTGCCAGCAGTCGGGGGGGATCTGGGGCCAACGTCCTGACTTTC.

The V gene is TRBV6-2 or TRBV6-3, the J gene TRBJ1-2, with unresolved D. Trimming removed 3 bases at V and 8 bases at J, with 13 bases between. There are 13 residues in the CDR3. CDR1 and CDR2 (germline): MNHEY, SVGEGT. The CDR3 nucleotides read TGTGCCAGCAGTTATAGCCCGGAGCTGGGCTACACCTTC. Residues: CASSYSPELGYTF.

The V gene is TRBV11-3, the J gene TRBJ2-2; 9 nucleotides agree with TRBD2. CDR3 size: 16 residues. Unmatched junction bases numbered 4, after V lost 2 bases and J lost 3 bases. Per germline, CDR1 SGHNT and CDR2 YENEEA. CDR3 sequence reads: CASSLLAGSYTGELFF. The CDR3 nucleotides read TGTGCCAGCAGCTTACTAGCGGGGAGCTACACCGGGGAGCTGTTTTTT. Based on the CDR3 plus reference TRBV11-3 and TRBJ2-2, the full variable domain is EAGVVQSPRYKIIEKKQPVAFWCNPISGHNTLYWYLQNLGQGPELLIRYENEEAVDDSQLPKDRFSAERLKGVDSTLKIQPAELGDSAVYLCASSLLAGSYTGELFFGEGSRLTVL.

The DNA of the CDR3 is TGTGCCAGCAGAATCGGAGCCGGGGAGCTGTTTTTT. Protein sequence: CASRIGAGELFF. The chain combines TRBV6-5 with TRBJ2-2; D not resolved. The CDR3 is made up of 12 amino acids. The germline V and J ends were trimmed by 6 bases and 6 bases, with 8 bases remaining between them. CDR1 is MNHEY and CDR2 is SVGAGI in the germline V gene.

The rearrangement links TRBV12-5 to TRBJ1-2; a possible D gene is TRBD1 (6 bases). The CDR3 covers 15 residues. Germline lookup yields CDR1 LGHNT and CDR2 FRNRAP. V was trimmed by 9 bases and J by 2 bases, leaving 19 bases between them. CDR3 sequence reads: CARSAESTGNYGYTF. As DNA, the CDR3 is TGTGCTAGGAGCGCGGAAAGTACAGGGAACTATGGCTACACCTTC.

This clone appeared a single time. This rearrangement joins TRBV3-1 (or the pseudogene TRBV3-2) to TRBJ2-7; a weak D match, TRBD1 (6 bases). Germline CDR1 LGHDT, CDR2 YNNKEL (reference sequence). This CDR3 region has 15 residues. V dropped 2 bases and J dropped 6 bases, with 17 bases sitting between them. The CDR3 loop is CASSQQTGQTREQYF. CDR3 nucleotide sequence: TGTGCCAGCAGCCAACAAACAGGGCAGACTCGCGAGCAGTACTTC.

This chain uses TRBV7-2 with TRBJ1-6; no reliable D call. The germline V gene has CDR1 SGHTA and CDR2 FQGNSA. The CDR3 length is 15 residues. V gave up 0 bases and J gave up 5 bases, with 8 bases separating them. In DNA form, the CDR3 reads TGTGCCAGCAGCTTAGCGCCCGGGAATAATTCACCCCTCCACTTT. This codes for CASSLAPGNNSPLHF.

This CDR3 is CASSLAPGGGTYEQYF. In DNA, the CDR3 is TGTGCCAGCAGCTTAGCCCCCGGCGGGGGAACCTACGAGCAGTACTTC. The gene calls are TRBV11-2 and TRBJ2-7, with 7 bases aligning to TRBD2. Germline V lookup: CDR1 SGHAT, CDR2 FQNNGV. The CDR3 has 16 amino acids. The ends lost 1 base at V and 2 bases at J; junction bases unmatched: 8.

This clone occurred a few times. The V and J genes are TRBV6-5 and TRBJ1-2; possible D gene TRBD1, 6 bases. Germline assignment: CDR1 MNHEY and CDR2 SVGAGI. This CDR3 contains 14 residues. Trimming pared 8 bases from V and 7 bases from J, leaving 20 bases between. The CDR3 loop is CASGSRGRAFGYTF. In DNA, the CDR3 is TGTGCCAGCGGCAGCAGGGGCAGGGCTTTTGGCTACACCTTC.

The gene calls are TRBV24-1 and TRBJ2-2, with 8 bases lining up with TRBD2. The CDR3 length is 15 residues. Germline V gene sequence: CDR1 KGHDR, CDR2 SFDVKD. Trimming cost V 5 bases and J 3 bases; bases outside gene matches: 4. The CDR3 DNA reads TGTGCCACCAGTGCCGGGACTAGGTACACCGGGGAGCTGTTTTTT. It codes for CATSAGTRYTGELFF.

The genes are TRBV11-2 and TRBJ2-3; the match to TRBD2 covers 9 bases. With V trimmed by 2 bases and J by 3 bases, 0 bases remained unmatched. Germline values: CDR1 SGHAT, CDR2 FQNNGV. The CDR3 covers 14 residues. The CDR3 sequence: CASSLSGGTDTQYF. The CDR3 coding sequence is TGTGCCAGCAGCTTAAGCGGGGGGACAGATACGCAGTATTTT.

The chain couples TRBV15 to TRBJ1-1; 10 positions match TRBD1. In germline, CDR1 is LNHNV, CDR2 YYDKDF (reference sequence). The CDR3 totals 16 residues. The junction had 6 bases not matched to a gene; V was cut back by 0 bases and J by 5 bases. CDR3: CATSRDDRGRGTEAFF. In nucleotides, the CDR3 is TGTGCCACCAGCAGAGATGACAGGGGGCGGGGAACTGAAGCTTTCTTT.

This chain uses TRBV6-2 or TRBV6-3 with TRBJ1-4, with TRBD1 identical over 7 bases. CDR3 length equals 15 residues. Trimming removed 5 bases from V and 8 bases from J; junction bases left unmatched: 11. Germline CDR1 is MNHEY and CDR2 is SVGEGT. The CDR3 DNA sequence: TGTGCCAGCAGTACAACATCAGGGGGTAACGAAAAACTGTTTTTT. It codes for CASSTTSGGNEKLFF.

The rearrangement joins TRBV18 to TRBJ2-4; TRBD2 might be the D (5 bases). Trimming left V 6 bases short and J 0 bases short, with 9 bases between. Germline CDR1 reads KGHSH; CDR2 reads LQKENI. The CDR3 is made up of 14 amino acids. This chain's CDR3 is CASSPGVAKNIQYF. DNA of the CDR3: TGTGCCAGCTCGCCCGGGGTAGCCAAAAACATTCAGTACTTC.

V and J are TRBV28 and TRBJ1-2, with 7 bases lining up with TRBD1. Germline V gene sequence: CDR1 MDHEN, CDR2 SYDVKM. The length of the CDR3 is 14 residues. With 2 bases clipped from V and 6 bases from J, the junction kept 6 bases outside the gene matches. CDR3 protein: CASSLRGQNHGYTF. The CDR3 DNA sequence: TGTGCCAGCAGTTTAAGGGGACAGAACCATGGCTACACCTTC.

The chain is built from TRBV19 and TRBJ1-2; D is uncertain. V was pared by 5 bases and J by 2 bases, with 6 bases between. Germline CDR1 reads LNHDA; CDR2 reads SQIVND (reference sequence). The CDR3 is 12 residues long. CDR3 sequence reads: CASSSGNYGYTF. The CDR3 region has the DNA TGTGCCAGTAGTTCGGGGAACTATGGCTACACCTTC.

This clone showed up just a few times. The chain combines TRBV7-9 with TRBJ1-2; D may be TRBD1 (6 bases). The CDR3 spans 13 residues. Germline V gene data show CDR1 as SEHNR and CDR2 as FQNEAQ (reference sequence). V was trimmed by 5 bases and J by 4 bases, leaving 11 bases between them. The CDR3 loop reads CASSQGRVYGYTF. The CDR3 DNA sequence: TGTGCCAGCAGCCAGGGGAGAGTCTATGGCTACACCTTC.

Comment on this clone: The sample holds other DNA sequences that translate to the same CDR3. The V gene is TRBV24-1, the J gene TRBJ2-1; D not certain. From germline, CDR1 is KGHDR and CDR2 SFDVKD. V was trimmed by 4 bases and J by 4 bases, leaving 10 bases between them. The CDR3 contains 14 residues. CDR3 bases: TGTGCCACCAGTGACCTAGGCCGGTACAATGAGCAGTTCTTC. This gives the protein CATSDLGRYNEQFF.

The chain combines TRBV3-1 (or the pseudogene TRBV3-2) with TRBJ2-7; D is unresolved. The germline V gene encodes CDR1 LGHDT and CDR2 YNNKEL (reference sequence). The CDR3 length is 12 residues. Trimming stripped 0 bases from V and 13 bases from J, with 13 bases between. The CDR3 loop is CASSQEAPRLYF. As DNA, the CDR3 is TGTGCCAGCAGCCAAGAAGCCCCAAGATTATACTTC.

V and J are TRBV6-6 and TRBJ1-1, with unresolved D. CDR3 length equals 11 residues. The germline V and J ends were trimmed by 2 bases and 11 bases, with 9 bases remaining between them. Germline loops: CDR1 MNHNY, CDR2 SVGAGI (reference sequence). Here the CDR3 reads CASSYEATAFF. In nucleotides, the CDR3 is TGTGCCAGCAGTTACGAGGCGACGGCTTTCTTT.

J is TRBJ1-2 and V is TRBV12-3 or TRBV12-4, with D maybe TRBD1 (5 bases). The CDR3 runs to 13 residues. The germline V and J ends were trimmed by 2 bases and 5 bases, with 9 bases remaining between them. CDR3 region: CASSLIGAYGYTF. CDR3 nucleotide sequence: TGTGCCAGCAGTTTAATAGGGGCATATGGCTACACCTTC.